This T cell receptor beta chain was recorded in a study of Ad26.COV2.S vaccination and SARS-CoV-2 variants (dated by TCRdb to 2020 to 2023). A note on the overall study: Vaccine-arm donors came from COV1001, a multicentre, randomized, double-blind, placebo-controlled phase I-IIa trial of Ad26.COV2.S in healthy adults. Dosing of Ad26.COV2.S was intramuscular, at either 5x10^10 or 1x10^11 viral particles, delivered as one shot or as two shots spaced 56 days apart. TCRbeta repertoire sequencing served as the tool for gauging how specific and how broad the SARS-CoV-2-reactive T cell receptors were following Ad26.COV2.S vaccination. A total of around 32 samples were included in the TCR-sequenced set, comprising roughly 19 Ad26.COV2.S vaccine recipients, 5 placebo recipients and 8 SARS-CoV-2 convalescent individuals. Participants in the trial were split at random into five groups of five each, receiving low-dose or high-dose Ad26.COV2.S once or twice, or else placebo on both occasions. Investigators did not know the trial group allocation while performing experiments and assessing outcomes.

Counted from cysteine to phenylalanine, this CDR3 has 14 amino acids. Only CDR3 DNA remains: 42 bases, in frame from the first base. Between the V and J ends, shortened by 1 base and 4 bases respectively, the junction contains 10 bases. CDR1 and CDR2 are read off the germline V gene as SGHTA and FQGNSA. Results the study describes overall, beyond this receptor: It was noted by the authors that total T cell responses may have been underestimated by the TCR breadth and depth analyses. The study lacked the statistical power to compare responses across vaccine doses or regimens. Non-spike TCR breadth was comparable between vaccine and placebo recipients, consistent with the vaccine containing only spike. After vaccination, substantial breadth of spike-specific CD8+ and CD4+ T cell responses was reported. Compared with placebo recipients, Ad26.COV2.S recipients showed higher spike-specific TCR breadth (P = 0.0014).

Read against the paper, the sample's treatment or condition label means: approximately 18 received Ad26.COV2.S at low or high dose, single or two shots; about five received placebo; per-sample allocation not given. For vaccine and placebo recipients, the sequenced repertoires came from samples collected on day 63 after the first injection. Cohort 1b enrolled 25 adults aged 18-55 years at a single site in Boston, USA, between 29 July and 7 August 2020. As a vaccine, Ad26.COV2.S was a replication-incompetent adenovirus type 26 vector that expressed a prefusion-stabilized SARS-CoV-2 spike protein derived from the original Wuhan strain. A note on this clone: Its antigen specificity is not known. No base qualities exist here, and no much larger clone lies one base off it.

The immunoSEQ Assay was used to sequence TCRbeta CDR3 regions. After extraction, genomic DNA underwent amplification by bias-controlled multiplex PCR, followed by high-throughput sequencing. The study's processing was this. To quantify the absolute abundance of every unique TCRbeta CDR3 region, sequences were collapsed and filtered. Usable DNA was measured by amplifying reference genes present in all nucleated cells, and TCRbeta template counts were normalized to that usable DNA to estimate T cell fraction. Repertoire TCRs were annotated as SARS-CoV-2-specific when V gene, CDR3 amino acid sequence and J gene were exactly matched to a known reactive TCR set. The reference SARS-CoV-2 TCR set was derived from MIRA and filtered for enrichment in COVID-19-positive ImmuneCODE repertoires, a step that removed public or cross-reactive TCRs. Drawing on the MIRA antigens, annotated TCRs were analysed further at the level of specific ORF or position within ORF. Breadth was defined as the number of annotated unique rearrangements divided by the total number of unique productive rearrangements, and depth was defined as the summed frequency of the annotated unique rearrangements. TCR breadth was compared between groups using two-sided Wilcoxon rank-sum tests. This immuneACCESS table, as held by TCRdb, lists in-frame sequences with V and J called but not all clones. Of the missing ones, under half trace to an unresolved V gene in checked studies; the others have no known cause. V, J and clone size derive from that table, while D and trimming were established from the DNA sequence. The sample profile shows hundreds of thousands of clones; more than 70% of them were found once. Together, the top ten hold around 3% of the sample.

This sequence uses TRBV7-2 and TRBJ1-2; the D segment cannot be called with confidence. Sample: peripheral blood, taken in a trial of Ad26.COV2.S vaccine versus placebo. The origin of this receptor is a person between 18 and 60 years old who received the Ad26.COV2.S COVID-19 vaccine or a placebo. CDR3 reads: CASSLEAGSYGYTF. The DNA reads as follows: TGTGCCAGCAGCTTAGAGGCGGGCAGCTATGGCTACACCTTC.